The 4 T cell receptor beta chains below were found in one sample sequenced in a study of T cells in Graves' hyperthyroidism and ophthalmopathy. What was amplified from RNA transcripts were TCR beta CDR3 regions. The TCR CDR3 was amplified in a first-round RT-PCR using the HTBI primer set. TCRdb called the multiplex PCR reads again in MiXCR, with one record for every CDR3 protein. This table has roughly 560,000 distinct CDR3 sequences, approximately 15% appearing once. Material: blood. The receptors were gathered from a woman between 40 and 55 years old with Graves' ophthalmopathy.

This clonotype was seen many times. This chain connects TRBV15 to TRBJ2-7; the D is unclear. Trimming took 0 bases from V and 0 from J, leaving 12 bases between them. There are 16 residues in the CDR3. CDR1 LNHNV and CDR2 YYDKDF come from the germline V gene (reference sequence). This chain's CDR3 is CATSRDRQVLSYEQYF. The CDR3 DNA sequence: TGTGCCACCAGCAGAGATAGGCAGGTTCTCTCCTACGAGCAGTACTTC.

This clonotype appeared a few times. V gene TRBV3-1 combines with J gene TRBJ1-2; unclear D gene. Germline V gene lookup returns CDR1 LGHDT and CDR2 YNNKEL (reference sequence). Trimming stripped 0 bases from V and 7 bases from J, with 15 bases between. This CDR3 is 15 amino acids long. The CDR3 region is CASSQDNRPEAGYTF. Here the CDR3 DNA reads TGTGCCAGCAGCCAAGATAATAGGCCGGAAGCTGGCTACACCTTC.

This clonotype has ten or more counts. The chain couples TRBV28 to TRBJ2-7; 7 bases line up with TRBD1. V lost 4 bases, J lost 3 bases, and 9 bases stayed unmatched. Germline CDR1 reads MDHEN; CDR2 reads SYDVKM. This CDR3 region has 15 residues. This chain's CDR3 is CASSSSGGPNYEQYF. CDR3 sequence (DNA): TGTGCCAGCAGTTCCTCAGGGGGTCCTAACTACGAGCAGTACTTC.

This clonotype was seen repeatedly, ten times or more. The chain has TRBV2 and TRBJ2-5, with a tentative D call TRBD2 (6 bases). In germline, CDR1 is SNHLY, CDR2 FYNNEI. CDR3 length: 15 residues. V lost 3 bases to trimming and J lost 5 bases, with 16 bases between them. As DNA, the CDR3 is TGTGCCAGCAGTGAGGGAGGACACGAAGGGGAGACCCAGTACTTC. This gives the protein CASSEGGHEGETQYF.